These 11 T cell receptor beta chains share one sample of origin, sequenced in a study of shared clonotypes between healthy human individuals. Libraries were prepared by immunoSEQ multiplex PCR; TCRdb keeps only in-frame clonotypes and omits some of them. The sample shows more than 2 million clones, roughly 94% of them seen only once. The sequenced sample was naive CD4+ T cells sorted from blood. Subset defined: CD45RA+ positively selected. The receptors stem from a man younger than 35 in good health.

The genes are TRBV30 and TRBJ2-6; the match to TRBD1 covers 9 bases. V dropped 5 bases and J dropped 2; count of bases not matched to a gene: 7. Germline V gene lookup returns CDR1 GTSNPN and CDR2 SVGIG (reference sequence). The CDR3 runs to 16 residues. This CDR3 reads CAWSGQGIPGANVLTF. For the CDR3, the DNA is TGTGCCTGGTCGGGACAGGGAATCCCTGGGGCCAACGTCCTGACTTTC.

The chain joins TRBV5-3 to TRBJ1-5, with 7 bases lining up with TRBD1. TRBV5-3 is an open reading frame, and its role is uncertain. The V segment lost 3 bases and the J segment 0 bases; nucleotides outside the gene matches: 9. This CDR3 is built from 17 residues. In nucleotides, the CDR3 is TGTGCCAGAAGCTCGGCGGGGACAGAGAATAGCAATCAGCCCCAGCATTTT. Its protein product is CARSSAGTENSNQPQHF.

The chain employs TRBV7-2 and TRBJ1-3; no clear D gene. V was shortened by 4 bases and J by 0 bases, with 10 bases between the two germline ends. The CDR3 has 15 amino acids. Per the germline V gene, CDR1 is SGHTA and CDR2 is FQGNSA. CDR3 residues: CASSSGSTSGNTIYF. CDR3 bases: TGTGCCAGCAGCTCTGGGTCCACCTCTGGAAACACCATATATTTT. Using reference TRBV7-2 and TRBJ1-3 for the parts outside the CDR3, the full variable domain is GAGVSQSPSNKVTEKGKDVELRCDPISGHTALYWYRQSLGQGLEFLIYFQGNSAPDKSGLPSDRFSAERTGGSVSTLTIQRTQQEDSAVYLCASSSGSTSGNTIYFGEGSWLTVV.

This rearrangement joins TRBV28 to TRBJ1-2, with 8 nucleotides matching TRBD1. CDR1 MDHEN and CDR2 SYDVKM come from the germline V gene. V dropped 6 bases and J dropped 4; count of bases not matched to a gene: 10. The CDR3 is made up of 15 amino acids. CDR3 sequence reads: CASSPRDRKLYGYTF. DNA for the CDR3: TGTGCCAGCAGCCCCCGGGACAGGAAACTCTATGGCTACACCTTC.

The J gene is TRBJ2-1, the V gene TRBV6-1, with 13 bases aligning to TRBD2. V gave up 7 bases and J gave up 4 bases; unmatched junction bases: 4. This CDR3 region has 15 residues. Germline CDR1 reads MNHNS; CDR2 reads SASEGT. The CDR3 sequence: CASTRLAGGYNEQFF. The DNA of the CDR3 is TGTGCCAGCACTAGACTAGCGGGAGGTTACAATGAGCAGTTCTTC.

As for this clone: One end of the junction is discordant with germline, which a read error may explain. CDR3 DNA: TGTGCCAGCAGTGAAAATTTAGGGGCCGGACAGGAGAGTTTC. Translating it yields CASSENLGAGQESF. The rearrangement uses TRBV2 and TRBJ2-7; 7 nucleotides match TRBD1. This CDR3 is 14 amino acids long. Germline V gene data show CDR1 as SNHLY and CDR2 as FYNNEI. Full variable domain (remainder filled in from reference TRBV2 and TRBJ2-7): EPEVTQTPSHQVTQMGQEVILRCVPISNHLYFYWYRQILGQKVEFLVSFYNNEISEKSEIFDDQFSVERPDGSNFTLKIRSTKLEDSAMYFCASSENLGAGQESFGPGTRLTVT.

This chain uses TRBV19 with TRBJ1-5, with D unclear. The CDR3 is made up of 14 amino acids. The V end was cut by 7 bases, the J end by 3 bases, with 13 bases between. Germline V gene data show CDR1 as LNHDA and CDR2 as SQIVND (reference sequence). The CDR3 reads CASTRTLSNQPQHF. CDR3 DNA sequence: TGTGCCAGTACCAGGACCCTTTCCAATCAGCCCCAGCATTTT. Full variable domain (remainder filled in from reference TRBV19 and TRBJ1-5): DGGITQSPKYLFRKEGQNVTLSCEQNLNHDAMYWYRQDPGQGLRLIYYSQIVNDFQKGDIAEGYSVSREKKESFPLTVTSAQKNPTAFYLCASTRTLSNQPQHFGDGTRLSIL.

The V gene is TRBV30, the J gene TRBJ1-3; D not certain. This CDR3 is built from 13 residues. V was clipped by 3 bases and J by 0 bases, with 6 bases between them. The V gene's germline CDR1 is GTSNPN and CDR2 SVGIG (reference sequence). DNA of the CDR3: TGTGCCTGGAGCACCCGCTCTGGAAACACCATATATTTT. Amino acid sequence: CAWSTRSGNTIYF. The variable domain in full, completed from reference TRBV30 and TRBJ1-3, reads SQTIHQWPATLVQPVGSPLSLECTVEGTSNPNLYWYRQAAGRGLQLLFYSVGIGQISSEVPQNLSASRPQDRQFILSSKKLLLSDSGFYLCAWSTRSGNTIYFGEGSWLTVV.

The V gene is TRBV5-5, the J gene TRBJ1-2; D is possibly TRBD1 (5 bases). This CDR3 contains 15 residues. V dropped 0 bases and J dropped 2 bases, with 11 bases sitting between them. Per germline, CDR1 SGHKS and CDR2 YYEKEE (reference sequence). CDR3 coding DNA: TGTGCCAGCAGCTTGGCCCGAGGGGAAAACTATGGCTACACCTTC. Translation: CASSLARGENYGYTF.

This clone appeared once. This specimen includes other DNA sequences encoding the same CDR3. V gene TRBV5-1 combines with J gene TRBJ1-1, with a possible D match to TRBD1 (6 bases). This CDR3 contains 13 residues. Between the trimmed V and J ends, which lost 0 bases and 5 bases, there was a span of 8 bases. Germline assignment: CDR1 SGHRS and CDR2 YFSETQ. The CDR3 region has the DNA TGCGCCAGCAGCTTGGAGACAGGAACTGAAGCTTTCTTT. Its protein is CASSLETGTEAFF.

The V gene is TRBV6-5, the J gene TRBJ1-2; 10 positions agree with TRBD1. The CDR3 has 15 amino acids. V lost 2 bases, J lost 9 bases, and 9 bases stayed unmatched. Germline V lookup: CDR1 MNHEY, CDR2 SVGAGI. The CDR3 DNA reads as TGTGCCAGCAGTTACCGCGGACAGGGGGGCTTAAGCTACACCTTC. Translating it yields CASSYRGQGGLSYTF.